The 23 T cell receptor beta chains listed next were all sequenced from one sample in a study of Ad26.COV2.S vaccination and SARS-CoV-2 variants. Treatment described: around 19 received Ad26.COV2.S at low or high dose, single or two shots; 5 received placebo; per-sample allocation not given. Day 63 after the first injection of vaccine or placebo was the sampling time. Only in-frame clones appear in the TCRdb table, and some are missing; sequencing was by immunoSEQ multiplex PCR. The sample has 350,000 to 450,000 clones, approximately 83% seen once; the top ten hold approximately 7%. The sample consisted of peripheral blood, taken in a trial of Ad26.COV2.S vaccine versus placebo. Every receptor here comes from a person aged 18-60 years who received the Ad26.COV2.S COVID-19 vaccine or a placebo.

This clone was observed a few times. The V gene is TRBV15, the J gene TRBJ1-6; no definite D call. The CDR3 is 13 residues long. Germline CDR1 LNHNV, CDR2 YYDKDF (reference sequence). V was pared by 6 bases and J by 10 bases, with 13 bases between. CDR3 bases: TGTGCCACCAGGACGGACGGATTATCACCCCTCCACTTT. It translates to CATRTDGLSPLHF. The full variable domain, its missing parts supplied by reference TRBV15 and TRBJ1-6, is DAMVIQNPRYQVTQFGKPVTLSCSQTLNHNVMYWYQQKSSQAPKLLFHYYDKDFNNEADTPDNFQSRRPNTSFCFLDIRSPGLGDTAMYLCATRTDGLSPLHFGNGTRLTVT.

The chain couples TRBV7-9 to TRBJ1-2; D may be TRBD1 (5 bases). V dropped 5 bases and J dropped 7 bases, with 11 bases sitting between them. The length of the CDR3 is 12 residues. Germline V gene lookup returns CDR1 SEHNR and CDR2 FQNEAQ (reference sequence). The CDR3 loop reads CASSRGTIGYTF. As DNA, the CDR3 is TGTGCCAGCAGCCGCGGGACGATTGGCTACACCTTC.

With regard to this clone: Other DNA sequences in this specimen translate into the identical CDR3. The rearrangement joins TRBV2 to TRBJ2-5; the match to TRBD2 covers 14 bases. V trimming: 6 bases; J trimming: 5 bases; junction bases outside the gene matches: 2. The CDR3 is 14 residues long. CDR1 and CDR2 (germline): SNHLY, FYNNEI. CDR3 in DNA: TGTGCCAGCAGCGGACTAGCGGGAGGTGAGACCCAGTACTTC. This gives the protein CASSGLAGGETQYF.

The V and J genes are TRBV10-3 and TRBJ2-7; maybe TRBD2 (6 bases). This CDR3 has 11 amino acids. CDR1 and CDR2 (germline): ENHRY, SYGVKD. V was trimmed by 11 bases and J by 0 bases, leaving 8 bases between them. The CDR3, as DNA: TGTGCCTTCGGGAGCTCCTACGAGCAGTACTTC. Residues: CAFGSSYEQYF.

The gene calls are TRBV9 and TRBJ2-5; 11 bases agree with TRBD1. The germline gives CDR1 SGDLS, CDR2 YYNGEE. The V and J ends lost 0 bases and 4 bases, in that order; junction bases with no gene match: 5. The CDR3 runs to 16 residues. CDR3 sequence: CASSVASGQGGETQYF. The CDR3 DNA reads TGTGCCAGCAGCGTAGCTTCGGGACAGGGGGGAGAGACCCAGTACTTC.

This clone was recorded once. The J gene is TRBJ2-5, the V gene TRBV7-2; 7 nucleotides line up with TRBD1. The CDR3 consists of 14 residues. In germline, CDR1 is SGHTA, CDR2 FQGNSA. V lost 6 bases and J lost 0; bases outside the gene matches: 4. The CDR3 here is CASSPGQDQETQYF. CDR3 DNA: TGTGCCAGCAGTCCTGGACAGGACCAAGAGACCCAGTACTTC.

CDR3 in DNA: TGTGCCAGCAGTTACTCTTTGACTAGCGGGATGTTCTTC. Its translation is CASSYSLTSGMFF. This chain uses TRBV6-5 with TRBJ2-1; 11 bases agree with TRBD2. This CDR3 comprises 13 residues. From germline, CDR1 is MNHEY and CDR2 SVGAGI. With 0 bases clipped from V and 15 bases from J, the junction kept 4 bases outside the gene matches.

This clone was observed a few times. The rearrangement links TRBV2 to TRBJ2-1, with D tentatively TRBD1 or TRBD2 (5 bases each). Germline V gene sequence: CDR1 SNHLY, CDR2 FYNNEI. The V gene lost 4 bases and the J gene lost 11 bases, with 18 bases spanning the gap. The CDR3 is made up of 14 amino acids. CDR3 sequence reads: CASSGRDHLRKQFF. The DNA of the CDR3 is TGTGCCAGCAGTGGCAGGGACCACCTGAGGAAGCAGTTCTTC. Combining the CDR3 with reference TRBV2 and TRBJ2-1 gives the whole variable domain EPEVTQTPSHQVTQMGQEVILRCVPISNHLYFYWYRQILGQKVEFLVSFYNNEISEKSEIFDDQFSVERPDGSNFTLKIRSTKLEDSAMYFCASSGRDHLRKQFFGPGTRLTVL.

V and J are TRBV10-3 and TRBJ2-7; D may correspond to TRBD1 or TRBD2 (6 bases each). This CDR3 has 14 amino acids. V gave up 10 bases and J gave up 5 bases, with 21 bases separating them. Looked up from germline, CDR1 is ENHRY and CDR2 is SYGVKD. CDR3 residues: CATGPPTGAHEQYF. The DNA for the CDR3 is TGTGCCACTGGGCCACCGACGGGGGCCCACGAGCAGTACTTC.

The chain couples TRBV7-9 to TRBJ1-4, with unresolved D. Germline CDR1 and CDR2: SEHNR and FQNEAQ (reference sequence). Between the trimmed V and J ends, which lost 5 bases and 12 bases, there was a span of 22 bases. The CDR3 loop spans 15 amino acids. Written as DNA, the CDR3 is TGTGCCAGCAGCCACCGAATAGGACCGGGTGGGGAACTGTTTTTT. Protein sequence: CASSHRIGPGGELFF. The complete variable domain, with remaining parts taken from reference TRBV7-9 and TRBJ1-4, reads DTGVSQNPRHKITKRGQNVTFRCDPISEHNRLYWYRQTLGQGPEFLTYFQNEAQLEKSRLLSDRFSAERPKGSFSTLEIQRTEQGDSAMYLCASSHRIGPGGELFFGSGTQLSVL.

This chain connects TRBV5-6 to TRBJ1-2, with D tentatively TRBD1 (6 bases). Trimming took 0 bases from V and 3 from J, leaving 6 bases between them. The CDR3 runs to 13 residues. Germline assignment: CDR1 SGHDT and CDR2 YYEEEE. This chain's CDR3 is CASSLGTDYGYTF. The CDR3 bases are TGTGCCAGCAGCTTGGGGACAGACTATGGCTACACCTTC.

V and J are TRBV9 and TRBJ2-6, with D possibly TRBD1 on 5 matching bases. V lost 3 bases and J lost 4, with 14 bases in between. The CDR3 contains 16 residues. Germline V gene sequence: CDR1 SGDLS, CDR2 YYNGEE. The CDR3 nucleotides read TGTGCCAGCAGCGCCCGACAGTCACCCGGGGCCAACGTCCTGACTTTC. Its protein product is CASSARQSPGANVLTF.

The chain carries TRBV11-2 and TRBJ1-4, with unresolved D. V lost 5 bases to trimming and J lost 0 bases, with 10 bases between them. Per the germline V gene, CDR1 is SGHAT and CDR2 is FQNNGV. CDR3 length equals 15 residues. The CDR3 spells CASSPGFSTNEKLFF. In DNA form, the CDR3 reads TGTGCCAGCAGCCCGGGCTTTTCAACTAATGAAAAACTGTTTTTT.

The CDR3 loop reads CASSLKGVSTGELFF. The CDR3 region has the DNA TGTGCCAGCAGCTTAAAGGGAGTAAGCACCGGGGAGCTGTTTTTT. The chain carries TRBV7-6 and TRBJ2-2; weak D call: TRBD2 (5 bases). V lost 2 bases, J lost 4 bases, and 11 bases lay in between. The length of the CDR3 is 15 residues. The germline gives CDR1 SGHVS, CDR2 FNYEAQ.

The rearrangement uses TRBV4-1 and TRBJ2-3, with a tentative D call TRBD2 (6 bases). The V gene's germline CDR1 is MGHRA and CDR2 YSYEKL. The V gene lost 0 bases and the J gene lost 2 bases, with 15 bases spanning the gap. The CDR3 is 17 amino acids. The CDR3 region has the DNA TGCGCCAGCAGCCAAGAGGGACTTCAGACGTACACAGATACGCAGTATTTT. Amino acid sequence: CASSQEGLQTYTDTQYF.

The V gene is TRBV18, the J gene TRBJ2-7; D may be TRBD2 (5 bases). Trimming removed 1 base at V and 2 bases at J, with 12 bases between. There are 15 residues in the CDR3. CDR1 is KGHSH and CDR2 is LQKENI in the germline V gene. For the CDR3, the DNA is TGTGCCAGCTCACCACAGGACTCCTCAGCCTACGAGCAGTACTTC. Translated: CASSPQDSSAYEQYF.

The rearrangement joins TRBV11-2 to TRBJ2-7; D perhaps matches TRBD1 (6 bases). This CDR3 has 13 amino acids. In germline, CDR1 is SGHAT, CDR2 FQNNGV. V lost 3 bases to trimming and J lost 2 bases, with 8 bases between them. This chain's CDR3 is CASSLGATYEQYF. The CDR3 DNA reads as TGTGCCAGCAGCTTGGGGGCGACCTACGAGCAGTACTTC.

The chain combines TRBV27 with TRBJ1-5, with 8 bases aligning to TRBD1. CDR3 length: 15 amino acids. Germline V gene data show CDR1 as MNHEY and CDR2 as SMNVEV (reference sequence). V lost 3 bases and J lost 7; bases outside the gene matches: 8. The CDR3 region has the DNA TGTGCCAGCAGTTTTGGCGGGACAGGTCTGCAGCCCCAGCATTTT. Its protein product is CASSFGGTGLQPQHF.

The chain has TRBV19 and TRBJ1-2; 10 nucleotides line up with TRBD1. Germline values: CDR1 LNHDA, CDR2 SQIVND (reference sequence). There are 13 residues in the CDR3. The V and J ends lost 8 bases and 3 bases, in that order; junction bases with no gene match: 3. The CDR3 bases are TGTGCCAGTGGGGACAGGGGCTACTATGGCTACACCTTC. Translating gives CASGDRGYYGYTF.

J is TRBJ2-1 and V is TRBV19; D unclear. The CDR3 consists of 15 residues. Germline V gives CDR1 LNHDA, CDR2 SQIVND (reference sequence). V was trimmed by 1 base and J by 2 bases, leaving 9 bases between them. For the CDR3, the DNA is TGTGCCAGTAGTATAGTAACAGCCACCTACAATGAGCAGTTCTTC. Translation: CASSIVTATYNEQFF.

The chain combines TRBV7-3 with TRBJ2-1; 8 bases align to TRBD2. Trimming removed 6 bases from V and 0 bases from J; junction bases left unmatched: 4. CDR3 length: 15 residues. Germline CDR1 reads SGHTA; CDR2 reads FQGTGA. This CDR3 is CASSYSGVSYNEQFF. CDR3 nucleotide sequence: TGTGCCAGCAGTTATAGCGGGGTCTCCTACAATGAGCAGTTCTTC.

CDR3: CASSLAGGNGYTF. In DNA, the CDR3 is TGTGCCAGCAGCTTGGCAGGGGGGAATGGCTACACCTTC. The chain recombines TRBV7-9 with TRBJ1-2; TRBD1 aligns across 7 bases. The length of the CDR3 is 13 residues. Germline CDR1 reads SEHNR; CDR2 reads FQNEAQ (reference sequence). With 3 bases clipped from V and 6 bases from J, the junction kept 4 bases outside the gene matches.

The chain is built from TRBV7-3 and TRBJ2-1, with TRBD2 matching over 9 bases. Losses at the gene ends were 5 bases for V and 8 bases for J; bases not matched to a gene: 13. CDR1 and CDR2 from the germline V gene are SGHTA and FQGTGA. The CDR3 is made up of 16 amino acids. In DNA, the CDR3 is TGTGCCAGCAGCGTTTCCGGGACTAGCCGGGGAGATGAGCAGTTCTTC. This translates into CASSVSGTSRGDEQFF. The variable domain in full, completed from reference TRBV7-3 and TRBJ2-1, reads GAGVSQTPSNKVTEKGKYVELRCDPISGHTALYWYRQSLGQGPEFLIYFQGTGAADDSGLPNDRFFAVRPEGSVSTLKIQRTERGDSAVYLCASSVSGTSRGDEQFFGPGTRLTVL.